This TCR beta chain was identified in a study of T-cell reconstitution after alpha-beta-depleted transplantation in children. The V end was cut by 5 bases, the J end by 4 bases, with 17 bases between. The CDR3 has 14 amino acids. The germline gives CDR1 DFQATT, CDR2 SNEGSKA (reference sequence). TCRbeta library preparation incorporated unique molecular identifiers. MiXCR was run by TCRdb on the PCR reads, yielding one entry per CDR3 protein. Of roughly 790,000 distinct CDR3 sequences in the sample, 15% to 20% were seen once. The sequences come from PBMCs, mostly from graft donor cells, collected 360 days after TCRalphabeta/CD19-depleted stem cell transplant. The TCR comes from a male patient aged 10 to 17 who had a stem cell transplant for acute lymphoblastic leukemia, so the T cells may come from the graft donor. V usage is TRBV20-1 and J usage is TRBJ2-5; the D is unclear. The CDR3, as DNA: TGCAGTGCTTCCCGGGCGCCAGGCACAGAGACCCAGTACTTC. As protein: CSASRAPGTETQYF.